The sequence of this T cell receptor (beta chain) was determined in a study of identical twins. General study findings and limits: Abundant cord blood beta clonotypes carried fewer insertions; memory repertoires showed none. Among monozygotic twins, out-of-frame TCR alpha sharing exceeded what models predicted.

TCRdb called the 5' RACE reads again in MiXCR, with one record for every CDR3 protein. The table includes 700,000 to 950,000 distinct CDR3 sequences, approximately 13% detected once. This clonotype was seen a few times. What it binds is unknown. The CDR3 is made up of 12 amino acids. Germline assignment: CDR1 SQVTM and CDR2 ANQGSEA. J lost 4 bases, V lost 3 bases, and 3 bases had no gene match. This sample was shared with a second study, whose subject was yellow fever vaccine responses in identical twins.

This sequence originates from a woman younger than 30 in good health. V is TRBV29-1 and J is TRBJ2-7; TRBD1 matches at 7 bases. Sequencing was done on a sample of PBMCs. CDR3: CSVEGQQYEQYF. CDR3 DNA sequence: TGCAGCGTTGAGGGACAGCAGTACGAGCAGTACTTC.